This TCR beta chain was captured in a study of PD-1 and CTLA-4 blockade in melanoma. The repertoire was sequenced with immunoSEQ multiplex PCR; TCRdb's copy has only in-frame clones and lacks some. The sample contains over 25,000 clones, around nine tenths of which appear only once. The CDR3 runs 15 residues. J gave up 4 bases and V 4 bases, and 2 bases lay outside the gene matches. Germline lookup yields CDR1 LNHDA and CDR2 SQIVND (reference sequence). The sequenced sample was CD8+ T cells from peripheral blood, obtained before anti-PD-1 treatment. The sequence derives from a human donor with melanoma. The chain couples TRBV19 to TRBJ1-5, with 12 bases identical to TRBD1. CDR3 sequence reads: CASSKGQGANQPQHF. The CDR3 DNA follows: TGTGCCAGTAGTAAGGGACAGGGGGCGAATCAGCCCCAGCATTTT.